This T cell receptor beta chain was captured by sequencing in a study of neurological immune-mediated disorders. Per sequencing run, 15-18 subjects together gave over 170 million TCR-beta sequences. TCRdb used MiXCR to reprocess the 5' RACE reads, holding one entry per CDR3 protein. The table has roughly 46,000 distinct CDR3 sequences, under 2% seen once. At least ten counts were recorded for this clonotype. Its antigen is not identified. Study-wide points: Across subjects, expanded clones had no CDR3 amino acid sequences in common, pointing to private repertoires in all groups.

The sequencing input was PBMCs. This TCR was sampled from a woman in her thirties or forties with multiple sclerosis.

This CDR3 reads CARDTDTQYF. For the CDR3, the DNA is TGTGCCAGGGACACAGATACGCAGTATTTT. The rearrangement uses TRBV6-8 and TRBJ2-3; no clear D. Trimming took 9 bases from V and 2 from J, leaving 3 bases between them. This CDR3 has 10 residues. From germline, CDR1 is MNHGY and CDR2 SAAAGT.